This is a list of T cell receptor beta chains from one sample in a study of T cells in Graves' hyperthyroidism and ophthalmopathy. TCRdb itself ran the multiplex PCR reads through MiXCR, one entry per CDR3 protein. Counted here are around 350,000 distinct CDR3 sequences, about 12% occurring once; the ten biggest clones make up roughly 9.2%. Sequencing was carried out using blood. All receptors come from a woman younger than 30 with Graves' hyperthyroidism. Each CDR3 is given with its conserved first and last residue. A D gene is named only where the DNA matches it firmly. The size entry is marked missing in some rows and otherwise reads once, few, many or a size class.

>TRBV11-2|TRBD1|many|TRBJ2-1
CASSLVRGRNNEQFF
TGTGCCAGCAGCTTAGTCAGGGGGCGCAACAATGAGCAGTTCTTC
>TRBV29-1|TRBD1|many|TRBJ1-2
CSVESDRGRNGYTF
TGCAGCGTTGAATCCGACAGGGGGAGGAATGGCTACACCTTC
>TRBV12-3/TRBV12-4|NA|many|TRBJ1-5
CASKPGRRNQPQHF
TGTGCCAGCAAACCGGGACGGCGCAATCAGCCCCAGCATTTT
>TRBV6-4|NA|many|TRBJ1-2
CATYPTTLYGYTF
TGTGCCACCTATCCGACCACCCTCTATGGCTACACCTTC
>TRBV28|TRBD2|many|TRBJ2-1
CASSPRTSLEEQFF
TGTGCCAGCAGTCCGAGGACTAGTTTGGAGGAGCAGTTCTTC
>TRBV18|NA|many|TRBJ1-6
CASSLAAPDSPLHF
TGTGCCAGCTCACTGGCCGCCCCGGATTCACCCCTCCACTTT
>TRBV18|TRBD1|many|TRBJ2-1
CASSRTGANEQFF
TGTGCCAGCTCAAGGACAGGGGCCAATGAGCAGTTCTTC
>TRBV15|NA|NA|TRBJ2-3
CAASRVPGVDTQYF
TGTGCCGCCAGCAGAGTACCCGGGGTTGATACGCAGTATTTT
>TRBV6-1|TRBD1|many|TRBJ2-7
CASRGMTLGQYEQYF
TGTGCCAGCAGAGGAATGACCTTGGGACAGTACGAGCAGTACTTC
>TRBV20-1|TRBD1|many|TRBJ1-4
CSARPGQVNEKLFF
TGCAGTGCGCGACCGGGACAGGTTAATGAAAAACTGTTTTTT
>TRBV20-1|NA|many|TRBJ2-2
CSARDWGATGELFF
TGCAGTGCTAGAGATTGGGGAGCCACCGGGGAGCTGTTTTTT
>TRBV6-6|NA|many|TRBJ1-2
CASSYGGPRGDYGYTF
TGTGCCAGCAGTTACGGGGGACCCAGGGGAGACTATGGCTACACCTTC
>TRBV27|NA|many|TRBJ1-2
CASSGPDTRYGYTF
TGTGCCAGCAGTGGGCCCGACACCCGCTATGGCTACACCTTC
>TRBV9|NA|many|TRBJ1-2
CASSVGYGYTF
TGTGCCAGCAGCGTAGGCTATGGCTACACCTTC